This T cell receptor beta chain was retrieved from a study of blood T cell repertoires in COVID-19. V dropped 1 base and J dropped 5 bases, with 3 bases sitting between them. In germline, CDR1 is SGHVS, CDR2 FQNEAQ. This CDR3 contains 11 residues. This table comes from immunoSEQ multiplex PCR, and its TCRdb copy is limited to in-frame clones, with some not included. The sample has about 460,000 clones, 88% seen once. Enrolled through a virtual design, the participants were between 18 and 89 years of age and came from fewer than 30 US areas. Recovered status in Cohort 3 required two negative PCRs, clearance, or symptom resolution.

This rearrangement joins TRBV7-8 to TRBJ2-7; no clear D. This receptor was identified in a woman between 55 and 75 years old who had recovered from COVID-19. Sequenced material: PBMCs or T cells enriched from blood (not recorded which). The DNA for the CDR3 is TGTGCCAGCAGCTTAGTCGACGAGCAGTACTTC. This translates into CASSLVDEQYF.